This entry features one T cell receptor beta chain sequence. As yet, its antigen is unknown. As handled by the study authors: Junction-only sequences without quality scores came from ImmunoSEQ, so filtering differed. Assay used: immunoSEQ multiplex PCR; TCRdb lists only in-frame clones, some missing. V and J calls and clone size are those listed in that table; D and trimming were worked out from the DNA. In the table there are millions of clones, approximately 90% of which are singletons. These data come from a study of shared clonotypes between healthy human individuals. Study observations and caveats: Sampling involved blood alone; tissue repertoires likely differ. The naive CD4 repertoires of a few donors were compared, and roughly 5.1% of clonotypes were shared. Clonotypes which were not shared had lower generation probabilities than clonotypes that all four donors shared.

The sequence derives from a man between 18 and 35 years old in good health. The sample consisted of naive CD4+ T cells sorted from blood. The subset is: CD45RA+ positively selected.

CDR3 nucleotide sequence: TGCGCCAGCAGCTCACGGGAGACAGCGGACACCGGGGAGCTGTTTTTT. Amino acids: CASSSRETADTGELFF. This sequence joins TRBV5-1 and TRBJ2-2; a possible D gene is TRBD2 (6 bases). The CDR3 extends over 16 amino acids. Trimming took 3 bases from V and 3 from J, leaving 15 bases between them. The V gene's germline CDR1 is SGHRS and CDR2 YFSETQ.